This T cell receptor beta chain was recovered during a study of blood T cell repertoires in COVID-19. Looking at the study overall: Material from acute and convalescent COVID-19 was sourced from the United States, Italy and Spain.

Everyone who took part was about 18 to 90 years old, and they came from 20 to 25 US areas. This clone has only one observation. The germline gives CDR1 WNHNN, CDR2 SYGVQD (reference sequence). CDR3 length: 15 residues. V was shortened by 3 bases and J by 2 bases, with 10 bases between the two germline ends. Original analysis: Amplification of reference gene primers was used by the study to estimate nucleated cell counts. The data were produced by immunoSEQ multiplex PCR, yet TCRdb's version contains in-frame clones alone and is incomplete. That table supplies the V and J calls and clone size; D and trimming were determined from the DNA. The table shows under 300,000 clones, with roughly 86% occurring only once.

The specimen was PBMCs or T cells enriched from blood (not recorded which). The rearrangement links TRBV10-1 to TRBJ1-4; D unclear. This receptor was obtained from a woman aged 25 to 45 who had recovered from COVID-19. The CDR3 DNA follows: TGCGCCAGCAGTGAACAGCGGATCACTAATGAAAAACTGTTTTTT. This encodes CASSEQRITNEKLFF.